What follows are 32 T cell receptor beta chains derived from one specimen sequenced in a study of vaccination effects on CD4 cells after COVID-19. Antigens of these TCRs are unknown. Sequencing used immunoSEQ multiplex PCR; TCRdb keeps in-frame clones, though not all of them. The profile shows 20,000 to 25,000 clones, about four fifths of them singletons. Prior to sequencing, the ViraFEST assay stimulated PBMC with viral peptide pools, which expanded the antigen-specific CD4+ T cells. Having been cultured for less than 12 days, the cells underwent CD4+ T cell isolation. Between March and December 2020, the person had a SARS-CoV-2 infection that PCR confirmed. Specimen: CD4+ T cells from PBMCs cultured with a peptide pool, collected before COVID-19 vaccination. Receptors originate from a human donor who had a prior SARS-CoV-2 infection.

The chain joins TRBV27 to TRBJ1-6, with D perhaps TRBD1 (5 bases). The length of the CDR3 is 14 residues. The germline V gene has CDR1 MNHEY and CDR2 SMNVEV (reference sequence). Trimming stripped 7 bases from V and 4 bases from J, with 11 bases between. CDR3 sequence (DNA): TGTGCCAGCAAGCCGAGACAGTATAATTCACCCCTCCACTTT. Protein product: CASKPRQYNSPLHF.

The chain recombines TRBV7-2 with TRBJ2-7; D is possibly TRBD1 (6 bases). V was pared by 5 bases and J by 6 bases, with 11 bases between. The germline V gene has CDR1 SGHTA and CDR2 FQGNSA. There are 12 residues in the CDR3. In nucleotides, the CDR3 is TGTGCCAGCAGCCCCCGGACAGCCGAGCAGTACTTC. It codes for CASSPRTAEQYF.

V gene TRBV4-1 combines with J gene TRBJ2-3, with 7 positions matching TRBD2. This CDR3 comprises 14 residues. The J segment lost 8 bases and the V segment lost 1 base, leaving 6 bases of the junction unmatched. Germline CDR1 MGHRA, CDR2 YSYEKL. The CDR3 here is CASSQVGWGGTQYF. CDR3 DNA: TGCGCCAGCAGCCAAGTCGGTTGGGGGGGTACGCAGTATTTT.

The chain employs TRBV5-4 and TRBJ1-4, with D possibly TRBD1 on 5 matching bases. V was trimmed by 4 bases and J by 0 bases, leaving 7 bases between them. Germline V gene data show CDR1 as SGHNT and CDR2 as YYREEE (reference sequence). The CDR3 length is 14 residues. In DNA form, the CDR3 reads TGTGCCAGCAGCCTGGGACCAACTAATGAAAAACTGTTTTTT. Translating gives CASSLGPTNEKLFF.

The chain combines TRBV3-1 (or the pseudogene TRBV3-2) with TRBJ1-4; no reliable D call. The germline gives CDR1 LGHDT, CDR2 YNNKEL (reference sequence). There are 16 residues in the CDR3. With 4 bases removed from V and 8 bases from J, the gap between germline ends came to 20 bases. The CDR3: CASSLTWVEIEEKLFF. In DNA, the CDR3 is TGTGCCAGCAGCCTGACCTGGGTTGAAATCGAGGAAAAACTGTTTTTT.

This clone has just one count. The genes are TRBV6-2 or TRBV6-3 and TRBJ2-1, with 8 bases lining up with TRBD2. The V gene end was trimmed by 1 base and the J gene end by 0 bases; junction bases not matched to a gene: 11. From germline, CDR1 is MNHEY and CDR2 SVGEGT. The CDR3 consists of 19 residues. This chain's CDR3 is CASSYFGGRRGSSYNEQFF. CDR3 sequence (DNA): TGTGCCAGCAGTTACTTCGGCGGGAGGCGGGGGAGCTCCTACAATGAGCAGTTCTTC.

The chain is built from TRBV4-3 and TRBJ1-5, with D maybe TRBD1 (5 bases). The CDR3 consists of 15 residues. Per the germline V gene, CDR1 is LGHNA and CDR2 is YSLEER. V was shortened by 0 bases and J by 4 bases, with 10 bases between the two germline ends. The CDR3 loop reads CASSQDGRGNQPQHF. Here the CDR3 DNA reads TGCGCCAGCAGCCAAGATGGAAGGGGAAATCAGCCCCAGCATTTT.

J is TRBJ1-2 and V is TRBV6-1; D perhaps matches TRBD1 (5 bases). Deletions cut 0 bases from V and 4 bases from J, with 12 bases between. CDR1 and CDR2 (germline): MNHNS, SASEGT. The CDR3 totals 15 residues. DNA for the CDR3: TGTGCCAGCAGTGAAGCGCTTACAGGATTCTATGGCTACACCTTC. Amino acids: CASSEALTGFYGYTF.

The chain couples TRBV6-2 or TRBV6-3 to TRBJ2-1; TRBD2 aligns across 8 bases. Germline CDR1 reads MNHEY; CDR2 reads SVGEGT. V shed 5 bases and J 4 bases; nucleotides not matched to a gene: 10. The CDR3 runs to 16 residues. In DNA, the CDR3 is TGTGCCAGCAGTCCCACCGGGACTAGAGTTTACAATGAGCAGTTCTTC. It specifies CASSPTGTRVYNEQFF.

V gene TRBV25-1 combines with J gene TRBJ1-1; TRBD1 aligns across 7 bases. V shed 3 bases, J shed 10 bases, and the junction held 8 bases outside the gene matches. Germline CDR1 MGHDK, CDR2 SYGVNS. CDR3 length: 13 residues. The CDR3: CASSDTQGRLAFF. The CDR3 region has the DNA TGTGCCAGCAGTGATACACAGGGGCGGCTAGCTTTCTTT.

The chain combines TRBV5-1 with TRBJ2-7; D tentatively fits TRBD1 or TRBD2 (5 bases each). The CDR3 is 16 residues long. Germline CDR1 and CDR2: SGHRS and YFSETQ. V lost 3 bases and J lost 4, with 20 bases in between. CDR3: CASSSQPLRGEYEQYF. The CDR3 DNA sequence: TGCGCCAGCAGCTCCCAACCCTTGAGAGGGGAGTACGAGCAGTACTTC.

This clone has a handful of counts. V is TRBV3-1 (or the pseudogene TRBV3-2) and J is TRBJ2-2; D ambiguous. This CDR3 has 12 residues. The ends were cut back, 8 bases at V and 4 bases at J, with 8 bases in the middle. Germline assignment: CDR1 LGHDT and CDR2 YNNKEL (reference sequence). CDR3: CASGFLTGELFF. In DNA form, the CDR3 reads TGTGCCAGCGGGTTCCTCACCGGGGAGCTGTTTTTT.

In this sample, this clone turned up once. CDR3 residues: CASSLGARIAEQYF. The CDR3 DNA is TGTGCCAGCAGCTTAGGGGCCAGAATCGCCGAGCAGTACTTC. The rearrangement links TRBV7-2 to TRBJ2-7; D gene ambiguous. The ends were cut back, 1 base at V and 6 bases at J, with 13 bases in the middle. In germline, CDR1 is SGHTA, CDR2 FQGNSA. The CDR3 covers 14 residues. The variable domain in full, with the rest retrieved from reference TRBV7-2 and TRBJ2-7, is GAGVSQSPSNKVTEKGKDVELRCDPISGHTALYWYRQSLGQGLEFLIYFQGNSAPDKSGLPSDRFSAERTGGSVSTLTIQRTQQEDSAVYLCASSLGARIAEQYFGPGTRLTVT.

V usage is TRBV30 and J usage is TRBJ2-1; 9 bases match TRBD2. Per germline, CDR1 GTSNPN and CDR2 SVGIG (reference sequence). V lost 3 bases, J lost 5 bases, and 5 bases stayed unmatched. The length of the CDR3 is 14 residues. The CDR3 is CAWSMASGDNEQFF. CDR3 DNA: TGTGCCTGGAGCATGGCTAGCGGGGACAATGAGCAGTTCTTC.

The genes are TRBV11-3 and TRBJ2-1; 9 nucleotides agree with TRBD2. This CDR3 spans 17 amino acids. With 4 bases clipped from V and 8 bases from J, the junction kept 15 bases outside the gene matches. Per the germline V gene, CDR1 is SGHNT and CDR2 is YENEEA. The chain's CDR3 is CASSSGVEAGGYDEQFF. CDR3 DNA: TGTGCCAGCAGCTCCGGAGTGGAGGCGGGAGGGTACGATGAGCAGTTCTTC.

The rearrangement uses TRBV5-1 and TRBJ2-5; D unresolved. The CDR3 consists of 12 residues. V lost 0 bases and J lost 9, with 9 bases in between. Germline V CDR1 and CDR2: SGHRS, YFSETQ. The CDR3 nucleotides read TGCGCCAGCAGCTTGGACCCCCCGGCCCAGTACTTC. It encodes CASSLDPPAQYF.

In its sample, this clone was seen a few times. The CDR3 DNA reads as TGTGCCAGCAGCAAAACAGAAAGACTTTGCTCCTACGAGCAGTACTTC. Its translation is CASSKTERLCSYEQYF. V gene TRBV21-1 combines with J gene TRBJ2-7. TRBV21-1 corresponds to a pseudogene. CDR3 length: 16 residues.

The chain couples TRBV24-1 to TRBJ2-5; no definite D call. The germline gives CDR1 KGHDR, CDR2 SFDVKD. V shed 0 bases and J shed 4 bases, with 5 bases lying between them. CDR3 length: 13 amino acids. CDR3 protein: CATSDLVIETQYF. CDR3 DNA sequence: TGTGCCACCAGTGATTTGGTGATAGAGACCCAGTACTTC.

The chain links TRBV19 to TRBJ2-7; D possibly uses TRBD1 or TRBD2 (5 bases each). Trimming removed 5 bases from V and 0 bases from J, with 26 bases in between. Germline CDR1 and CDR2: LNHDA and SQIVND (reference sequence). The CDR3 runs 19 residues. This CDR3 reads CASSPILVRGSLRSYEQYF. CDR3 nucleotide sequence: TGTGCCAGTAGTCCTATCCTCGTGAGGGGTTCCCTTCGCTCCTACGAGCAGTACTTC.

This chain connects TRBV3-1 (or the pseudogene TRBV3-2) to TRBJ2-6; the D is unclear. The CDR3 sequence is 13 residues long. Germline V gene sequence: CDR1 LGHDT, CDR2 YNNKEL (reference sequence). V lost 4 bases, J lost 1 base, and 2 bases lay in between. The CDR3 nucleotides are TGTGCCAGCAGCCCTTCTGGGGCCAACGTCCTGACTTTC. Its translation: CASSPSGANVLTF.

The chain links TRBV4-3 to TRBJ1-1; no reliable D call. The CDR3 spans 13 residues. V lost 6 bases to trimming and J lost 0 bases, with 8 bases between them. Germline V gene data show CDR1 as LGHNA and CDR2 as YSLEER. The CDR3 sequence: CASSYTLNTEAFF. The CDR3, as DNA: TGCGCCAGCAGTTACACCTTGAACACTGAAGCTTTCTTT.

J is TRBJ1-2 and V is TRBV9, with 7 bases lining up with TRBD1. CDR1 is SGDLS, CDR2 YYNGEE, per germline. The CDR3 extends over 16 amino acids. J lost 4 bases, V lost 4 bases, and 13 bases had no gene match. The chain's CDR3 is CASSPTYPDRSYGYTF. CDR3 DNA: TGTGCCAGCAGCCCGACCTATCCGGACAGGAGCTATGGCTACACCTTC. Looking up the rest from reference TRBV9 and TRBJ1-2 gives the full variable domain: DSGVTQTPKHLITATGQRVTLRCSPRSGDLSVYWYQQSLDQGLQFLIQYYNGEERAKGNILERFSAQQFPDLHSELNLSSLELGDSALYFCASSPTYPDRSYGYTFGSGTRLTVV.

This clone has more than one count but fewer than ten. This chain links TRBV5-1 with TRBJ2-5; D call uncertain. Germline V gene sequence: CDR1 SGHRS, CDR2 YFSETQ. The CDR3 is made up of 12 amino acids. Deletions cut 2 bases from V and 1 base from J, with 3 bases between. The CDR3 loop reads CASSLPQETQYF. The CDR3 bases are TGCGCCAGCAGCTTACCCCAAGAGACCCAGTACTTC.

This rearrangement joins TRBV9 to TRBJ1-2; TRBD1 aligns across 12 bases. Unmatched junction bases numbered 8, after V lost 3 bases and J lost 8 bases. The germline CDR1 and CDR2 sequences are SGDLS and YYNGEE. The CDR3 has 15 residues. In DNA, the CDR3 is TGTGCCAGCAGCGATTGGGGACAGGGGGCGCCGGGCTACACCTTC. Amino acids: CASSDWGQGAPGYTF.

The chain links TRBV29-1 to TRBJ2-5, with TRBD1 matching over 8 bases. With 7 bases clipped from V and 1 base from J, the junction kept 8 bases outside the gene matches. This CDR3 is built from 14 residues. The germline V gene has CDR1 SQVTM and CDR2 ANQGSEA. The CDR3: CSARDRYTQETQYF. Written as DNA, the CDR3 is TGCAGCGCACGGGACAGGTATACCCAAGAGACCCAGTACTTC.

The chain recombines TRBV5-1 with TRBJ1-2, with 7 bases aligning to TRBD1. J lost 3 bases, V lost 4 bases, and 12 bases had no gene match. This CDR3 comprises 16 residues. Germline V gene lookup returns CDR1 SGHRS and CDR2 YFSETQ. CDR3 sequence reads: CASSPDTTGRDYGYTF. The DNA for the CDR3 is TGCGCCAGCAGCCCGGACACGACAGGGCGGGACTATGGCTACACCTTC.

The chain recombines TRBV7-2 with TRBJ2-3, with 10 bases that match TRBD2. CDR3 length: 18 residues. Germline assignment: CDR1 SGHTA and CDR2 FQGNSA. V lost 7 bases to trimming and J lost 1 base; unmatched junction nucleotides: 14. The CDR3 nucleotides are TGTGCCAGCACCCCCGAGGAAGATCTAGCGGGGGGCACAGATACGCAGTATTTT. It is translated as CASTPEEDLAGGTDTQYF.

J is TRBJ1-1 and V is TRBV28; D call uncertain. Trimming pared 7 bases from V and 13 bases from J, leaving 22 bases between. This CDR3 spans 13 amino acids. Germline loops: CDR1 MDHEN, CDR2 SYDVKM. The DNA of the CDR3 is TGTGCCAGCACCCCGGGAGGCCGGTTGGTTGATTTCTTT. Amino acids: CASTPGGRLVDFF.

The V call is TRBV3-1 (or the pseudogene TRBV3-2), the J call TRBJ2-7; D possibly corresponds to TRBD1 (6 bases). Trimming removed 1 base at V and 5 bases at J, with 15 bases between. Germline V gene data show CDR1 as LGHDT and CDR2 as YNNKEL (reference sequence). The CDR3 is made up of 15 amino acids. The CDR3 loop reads CASSQGQVLGDEQYF. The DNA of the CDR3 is TGTGCCAGCAGCCAAGGACAGGTCTTGGGCGACGAGCAGTACTTC.

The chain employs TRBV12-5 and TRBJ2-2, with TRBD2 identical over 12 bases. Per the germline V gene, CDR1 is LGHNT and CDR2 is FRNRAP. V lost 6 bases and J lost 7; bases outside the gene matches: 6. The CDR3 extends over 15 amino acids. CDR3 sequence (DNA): TGTGCTAGTGGGACTGGACTAGCGGGGATCGGGGAGCTGTTTTTT. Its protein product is CASGTGLAGIGELFF.

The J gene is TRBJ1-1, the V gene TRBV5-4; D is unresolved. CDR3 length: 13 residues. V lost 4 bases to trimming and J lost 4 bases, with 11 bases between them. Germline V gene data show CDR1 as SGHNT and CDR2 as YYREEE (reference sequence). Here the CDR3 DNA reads TGTGCCAGCAGCCCAGAATTGAGCACTGAAGCTTTCTTT. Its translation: CASSPELSTEAFF.

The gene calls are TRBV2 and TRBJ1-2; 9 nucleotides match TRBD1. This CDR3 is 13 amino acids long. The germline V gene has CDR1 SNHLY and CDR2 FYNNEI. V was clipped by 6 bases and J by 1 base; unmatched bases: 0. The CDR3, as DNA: TGTGCCAGCAGGGACAGGGGTAACTATGGCTACACCTTC. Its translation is CASRDRGNYGYTF.